The 11 T cell receptor beta chains reported below all come from one sample, sequenced in a study of shared clonotypes between healthy human individuals. This table comes from immunoSEQ multiplex PCR, and its TCRdb copy is limited to in-frame clones, with some not included. The sample shows 1.4 million or so clones, 98% of them seen only once. The source material was naive CD4+ T cells sorted from blood. Subset here: CD45RA+ positively selected. The receptor set was obtained from a young man in good health.

J is TRBJ2-7 and V is TRBV10-3, with 12 bases that match TRBD2. Trimming at V came to 6 bases and at J to 3 bases, leaving 18 bases not matched to a gene. The CDR3 loop spans 19 amino acids. Germline values: CDR1 ENHRY, CDR2 SYGVKD. CDR3 amino acids: CAISEDSASGRAGLYEQYF. CDR3 sequence (DNA): TGTGCCATCAGCGAAGACTCGGCTAGCGGGAGGGCGGGGCTCTACGAGCAGTACTTC.

V is TRBV5-4 and J is TRBJ2-7, with 11 bases lining up with TRBD2. This CDR3 spans 16 amino acids. Trimming cost V 4 bases and J 0 bases; bases outside gene matches: 6. The germline V gene encodes CDR1 SGHNT and CDR2 YYREEE (reference sequence). The DNA for the CDR3 is TGTGCCAGCAGCCGGACTAGCGGGTTATCCTCCTACGAGCAGTACTTC. Its translation: CASSRTSGLSSYEQYF.

The chain has TRBV5-1 and TRBJ1-1; the D gene is possibly TRBD1 (6 bases). This CDR3 region has 15 residues. V was shortened by 0 bases and J by 4 bases, with 13 bases between the two germline ends. Germline CDR1 reads SGHRS; CDR2 reads YFSETQ. CDR3: CASSLGQAGGTEAFF. The CDR3 region has the DNA TGCGCCAGCAGCTTGGGACAGGCCGGGGGCACTGAAGCTTTCTTT.

This chain joins TRBV4-2 and TRBJ2-5; TRBD1 might be the D (5 bases). The V end was cut by 0 bases, the J end by 2 bases, with 13 bases between. The CDR3 contains 16 residues. CDR1 is LGHNA, CDR2 YNFKEQ, per germline. The CDR3 DNA reads TGTGCCAGCAGCCAAGATACCGGCAGGGTTCAAGAGACCCAGTACTTC. Amino acid sequence: CASSQDTGRVQETQYF.

The chain is built from TRBV7-3 and TRBJ2-3; tentatively, D is TRBD1 (5 bases). The ends were cut back, 5 bases at V and 1 base at J, with 13 bases in the middle. Germline assignment: CDR1 SGHTA and CDR2 FQGTGA. The length of the CDR3 is 15 residues. The CDR3 is CASSPTGWRTDTQYF. The CDR3 nucleotides read TGTGCCAGCAGCCCTACAGGTTGGCGCACAGATACGCAGTATTTT.

In this sample, this clone turned up once. J is TRBJ2-5 and V is TRBV2; D call uncertain. Germline-derived CDR1 and CDR2 are SNHLY and FYNNEI. The CDR3 is 15 residues long. V was shortened by 0 bases and J by 5 bases, with 13 bases between the two germline ends. CDR3 loop: CASSEALGSRETQYF. CDR3 nucleotide sequence: TGTGCCAGCAGTGAAGCGCTAGGGTCCAGGGAGACCCAGTACTTC.

Regarding this clone: This sample includes further DNA sequences coding for the same CDR3. The chain has TRBV9 and TRBJ1-1, with 7 bases lining up with TRBD1. The CDR3 runs 14 residues. Unmatched junction bases numbered 0, after V lost 0 bases and J lost 1 base. Germline assignment: CDR1 SGDLS and CDR2 YYNGEE. This chain's CDR3 is CASSVGDRNTEAFF. The CDR3 region has the DNA TGTGCCAGCAGCGTAGGGGACAGGAACACTGAAGCTTTCTTT.

This clone was counted once. The CDR3 is CASRTPDRPNTGELFF. The CDR3 region has the DNA TGTGCCAGTAGGACCCCGGACAGACCGAACACCGGGGAGCTGTTTTTT. The gene calls are TRBV19 and TRBJ2-2; a possible D gene is TRBD1 (6 bases). The CDR3 contains 16 residues. Germline values: CDR1 LNHDA, CDR2 SQIVND (reference sequence). V lost 6 bases and J lost 0, with 14 bases in between. The whole variable domain, remainder taken from reference TRBV19 and TRBJ2-2, is DGGITQSPKYLFRKEGQNVTLSCEQNLNHDAMYWYRQDPGQGLRLIYYSQIVNDFQKGDIAEGYSVSREKKESFPLTVTSAQKNPTAFYLCASRTPDRPNTGELFFGEGSRLTVL.

Concerning this clone: A junction end diverges from the germline sequence, so it may reflect a read error. The V call is TRBV10-1, the J call TRBJ2-5, with TRBD1 as a possible D gene (5 bases). The CDR3 covers 14 residues. From germline, CDR1 is WNHNN and CDR2 SYGVQD (reference sequence). The CDR3 loop reads CASSEHWGQGTQYF. In DNA form, the CDR3 reads TGCGCCAGCAGTGAGCATTGGGGCCAAGGGACCCAGTACTTC.

V gene TRBV5-5 combines with J gene TRBJ1-5; a weak D match, TRBD1 (6 bases). Trimming took off 1 base at V and 5 bases at J, with 13 bases between the two ends. The germline gives CDR1 SGHKS, CDR2 YYEKEE (reference sequence). The CDR3 runs 15 residues. The CDR3, as DNA: TGTGCCAGCAGCTTGACGGGGGCCGGAGATCAGCCCCAGCATTTT. Protein: CASSLTGAGDQPQHF.

The chain carries TRBV30 and TRBJ2-2, with D perhaps TRBD2 (5 bases). This CDR3 is built from 16 residues. Germline V gene data show CDR1 as GTSNPN and CDR2 as SVGIG (reference sequence). V was clipped by 1 base and J by 3 bases, with 15 bases between them. CDR3 nucleotide sequence: TGTGCCTGGAGTGGATGGGTTAGCGAACACACCGGGGAGCTGTTTTTT. Protein: CAWSGWVSEHTGELFF.